This TCR beta chain was recovered during a study of OX40 agonist ivuxolimab in advanced cancers. On the study more broadly: Hepatocellular carcinoma, melanoma, renal cell or head and neck cancer occurred in dose-escalation patients. Averaging around 60 years in age, with a range of about 23 to 90, the cohort was approximately 84% male.

Measured with immunoSEQ multiplex PCR; TCRdb has only the in-frame clones, and not every one. The sample shows around 70,000 clones, 89% of them seen only once. Broader study findings: Among T cells, CD8+ cells averaged more expanded clones than CD4+ cells. Dose levels from 0.1 to 3.0 mg/kg saw CD4+ and CD8+ blood T cells expand clonally by week 6.

In regard to this clone: Its antigen is unidentified.

The receptor comes from an adult with an advanced solid tumor such as melanoma, head and neck, liver or kidney cancer. Material: CD4+ or CD8+ T cells sorted from blood, obtained in a trial of the OX40 agonist ivuxolimab.

The CDR3 is CASSLAGGYYNEQFF. The CDR3, as DNA: TGCGCCAGCAGCTTAGCGGGGGGTTACTACAATGAGCAGTTCTTC. The gene calls are TRBV5-1 and TRBJ2-1; 9 bases are shared with TRBD2. J lost 3 bases, V lost 2 bases, and 3 bases had no gene match. This CDR3 has 15 amino acids. Looked up from germline, CDR1 is SGHRS and CDR2 is YFSETQ.